The 14 T cell receptor beta chains below all came from one sample that was sequenced in a study of blood T cell repertoires in COVID-19. Assay: immunoSEQ multiplex PCR; the TCRdb copy retains only in-frame clones and omits some. The sample lists fewer than 350,000 clones, about 91% seen once, with around a tenth in the top ten. The specimen sequenced was PBMCs or T cells enriched from blood (not recorded which). These receptor sequences come from a woman between 40 and 50 years old who had recovered from COVID-19.

The chain recombines TRBV4-1 with TRBJ2-5; D may be TRBD1 (6 bases). Germline loops: CDR1 MGHRA, CDR2 YSYEKL. The V end lost 5 bases, the J end lost 3 bases, and 13 bases lay between the germline ends. This CDR3 has 14 residues. The CDR3 DNA reads as TGCGCCAGCAGCGCAGGGGTAGTGGAAGAGACCCAGTACTTC. It yields the protein CASSAGVVEETQYF.

The table lists this clone with a few counts. This rearrangement joins TRBV9 to TRBJ2-5; 7 positions match TRBD1. The V and J ends lost 0 bases and 6 bases, in that order; junction bases with no gene match: 5. Germline CDR1 is SGDLS and CDR2 is YYNGEE. The CDR3 contains 14 residues. The CDR3 sequence is CASSVEGGMKTQYF. CDR3 DNA: TGTGCCAGCAGCGTAGAAGGGGGCATGAAGACCCAGTACTTC.

The rearrangement uses TRBV2 and TRBJ1-1, with a weak D call TRBD1 (6 bases). The CDR3 length is 16 residues. V lost 4 bases to trimming and J lost 0 bases, with 15 bases between them. CDR1 SNHLY and CDR2 FYNNEI come from the germline V gene. CDR3 sequence: CASSVWPGVLNTEAFF. For the CDR3, the DNA is TGTGCCAGCAGTGTCTGGCCAGGGGTTTTGAACACTGAAGCTTTCTTT.

The V call is TRBV4-3, the J call TRBJ2-3, with 14 bases fitting TRBD2. This CDR3 spans 20 amino acids. After removal of 0 bases from V and 0 bases from J, the junction contained 8 bases not matched to a gene. Germline CDR1 reads LGHNA; CDR2 reads YSLEER. The CDR3 nucleotides read TGCGCCAGCAGCCAAGATAAGGGGACTAGCGGGGGATATAGCACAGATACGCAGTATTTT. This sequence encodes CASSQDKGTSGGYSTDTQYF.

Written as DNA, the CDR3 is TGTGCCTGGAGTGCGGGACTAGCTGTTGAGCAGTACTTC. It codes for CAWSAGLAVEQYF. The chain recombines TRBV30 with TRBJ2-7; 9 nucleotides agree with TRBD2. Germline CDR1 reads GTSNPN; CDR2 reads SVGIG (reference sequence). With V trimmed by 1 base and J by 7 bases, 5 bases remained unmatched. There are 13 residues in the CDR3.

This sequence joins TRBV29-1 and TRBJ2-3, with 10 bases fitting TRBD1. CDR3 length: 15 amino acids. V gave up 6 bases and J gave up 3 bases; unmatched junction bases: 9. Per the germline V gene, CDR1 is SQVTM and CDR2 is ANQGSEA. DNA of the CDR3: TGCAGCGTCGCCCCCGGGACAGGGGCAACAGATACGCAGTATTTT. Residues: CSVAPGTGATDTQYF.

The V gene is TRBV9, the J gene TRBJ2-7; tentatively, D is TRBD2 (5 bases). The CDR3 spans 11 residues. Between the trimmed V and J ends, which lost 4 bases and 6 bases, there was a span of 8 bases. Germline lookup yields CDR1 SGDLS and CDR2 YYNGEE. CDR3 protein: CASSPRGEQYF. CDR3 bases: TGTGCCAGCAGCCCCCGGGGCGAGCAGTACTTC.

The CDR3, as DNA: TGTGCCAGCTACAGGGGACGGGAGACTGAAGCTTTCTTT. Its protein product is CASYRGRETEAFF. J is TRBJ1-1 and V is TRBV19, with TRBD1 identical over 7 bases. Germline V gene sequence: CDR1 LNHDA, CDR2 SQIVND (reference sequence). V shed 9 bases and J 5 bases; nucleotides not matched to a gene: 9. The CDR3 is made up of 13 amino acids.

The chain links TRBV29-1 to TRBJ1-2, with 7 nucleotides matching TRBD1. The CDR3 sequence is 15 residues long. Trimming cost V 3 bases and J 4 bases; bases outside gene matches: 11. Germline CDR1 and CDR2: SQVTM and ANQGSEA. CDR3 protein: CSVDLGTATIYGYTF. In nucleotides, the CDR3 is TGCAGCGTTGACCTGGGGACAGCGACTATCTATGGCTACACCTTC.

The V gene is TRBV21-1, the J gene TRBJ1-2; TRBD1 reflects the table's D call only, with no check against the DNA. TRBV21-1 is given as a pseudogene. This CDR3 has 15 amino acids. CDR3 protein: CASSKLGRVDYGYTF. The CDR3, as DNA: TGTGCCAGCAGCAAATTGGGCAGGGTTGACTATGGCTACACCTTC.

The V gene is TRBV7-9, the J gene TRBJ1-1, with TRBD1 matching 9 bases. The CDR3 loop spans 17 amino acids. Germline CDR1 SEHNR, CDR2 FQNEAQ (reference sequence). Unmatched junction bases numbered 11, after V lost 0 bases and J lost 6 bases. CDR3 loop: CASSLATPGQGSSEAFF. In DNA, the CDR3 is TGTGCCAGCAGCTTAGCGACCCCGGGACAGGGTTCTTCTGAAGCTTTCTTT.

V is TRBV29-1 and J is TRBJ2-3; D gene unclear. Germline assignment: CDR1 SQVTM and CDR2 ANQGSEA. Trimming pared 1 base from V and 4 bases from J, leaving 9 bases between. There are 13 residues in the CDR3. CDR3 sequence reads: CSVEGRVADTQYF. In nucleotides, the CDR3 is TGCAGCGTTGAAGGGAGAGTGGCAGATACGCAGTATTTT.

The chain employs TRBV7-2 and TRBJ1-3, with D unclear. This CDR3 has 16 amino acids. Trimming removed 1 base at V and 4 bases at J, with 14 bases between. Germline loops: CDR1 SGHTA, CDR2 FQGNSA. CDR3 protein: CASSLDPVRRGNTIYF. The CDR3 DNA reads as TGTGCCAGCAGCTTAGATCCGGTCCGGAGGGGAAACACCATATATTTT.

The gene calls are TRBV4-3 and TRBJ1-2; D call uncertain. The V end was cut by 0 bases, the J end by 4 bases, with 9 bases between. This CDR3 region has 14 residues. Germline V gives CDR1 LGHNA, CDR2 YSLEER. CDR3 amino acids: CASSQDRGLYGYTF. CDR3 sequence (DNA): TGCGCCAGCAGCCAAGACAGAGGGCTCTATGGCTACACCTTC.